A single sample is the source of the 14 T cell receptor beta chains below, sequenced in a study of blood T cell repertoires in COVID-19. Here immunoSEQ multiplex PCR was the method, and the copy in TCRdb shows in-frame clones only, minus some. Of 350,000 to 450,000 clones listed, 80% to 90% were seen once; the top ten hold 1.1%. Sequencing was done on a sample of PBMCs or T cells enriched from blood (not recorded which). Source of these receptors: a man aged 30-40 years who had recovered from COVID-19.

DNA for the CDR3: TGCGCCAGCAGCCAAGGAAGGGGCCTCGAGCAGTTCTTC. This gives the protein CASSQGRGLEQFF. This chain connects TRBV4-1 to TRBJ2-1; a weak D match, TRBD1 (5 bases). CDR1 and CDR2 from the germline V gene are MGHRA and YSYEKL. V lost 1 base and J lost 10, with 11 bases in between. The CDR3 length is 13 residues.

The CDR3 reads CASTTRTGQGGNEQFF. CDR3 nucleotides: TGTGCCAGCACTACAAGAACGGGACAGGGTGGCAATGAGCAGTTCTTC. The rearrangement joins TRBV3-1 (or the pseudogene TRBV3-2) to TRBJ2-1, with 9 nucleotides matching TRBD1. The CDR3 runs to 16 residues. V dropped 7 bases and J dropped 6; count of bases not matched to a gene: 13. Germline assignment: CDR1 LGHDT and CDR2 YNNKEL (reference sequence).

This clone was seen repeatedly, ten times or more. The rearrangement uses TRBV2 and TRBJ1-1; tentative D call: TRBD1 (6 bases). V shed 6 bases and J shed 1 base, with 15 bases lying between them. The CDR3 is 15 amino acids. In germline, CDR1 is SNHLY, CDR2 FYNNEI. The CDR3 nucleotides are TGTGCCAGCAGAAACGGGGGGCTTAGGAACACTGAAGCTTTCTTT. Its protein product is CASRNGGLRNTEAFF.

This chain uses TRBV3-1 (or the pseudogene TRBV3-2) with TRBJ1-5; TRBD1 matches 7 bases. The CDR3 covers 12 residues. Germline V gives CDR1 LGHDT, CDR2 YNNKEL (reference sequence). J gave up 10 bases and V 4 bases, and 4 bases lay outside the gene matches. The CDR3 DNA is TGTGCCAGCAGCCGGGGACAGTACCCCCAGCATTTT. It specifies CASSRGQYPQHF.

This chain's CDR3 is CASSLDVDRVTDTQYF. CDR3 DNA: TGCGCCAGCAGCTTGGACGTGGACAGGGTCACAGATACGCAGTATTTT. The chain joins TRBV5-1 to TRBJ2-3; 8 bases fit TRBD1. CDR1 is SGHRS, CDR2 YFSETQ, per germline. This CDR3 has 16 residues. The ends lost 0 bases at V and 2 bases at J; junction bases unmatched: 5.

The chain has TRBV28 and TRBJ1-2, with D maybe TRBD1 (5 bases). Germline V lookup: CDR1 MDHEN, CDR2 SYDVKM. This CDR3 spans 13 amino acids. The germline V and J ends were trimmed by 8 bases and 7 bases, with 17 bases remaining between them. CDR3 sequence reads: CASSPPGGGGYTF. In DNA, the CDR3 is TGTGCCAGCTCCCCTCCGGGGGGGGGTGGCTACACCTTC.

V is TRBV13 and J is TRBJ2-7; D gene unclear. In germline, CDR1 is PRHDT, CDR2 FYEKMQ (reference sequence). This CDR3 has 14 residues. Trimming cost V 0 bases and J 3 bases, with 9 bases left between them. CDR3 loop: CASSLGAEYYEQYF. The DNA for the CDR3 is TGTGCCAGCAGCTTAGGCGCGGAGTACTACGAGCAGTACTTC.

The V call is TRBV19, the J call TRBJ2-7; 7 positions match TRBD2. This CDR3 contains 15 residues. Looked up from germline, CDR1 is LNHDA and CDR2 is SQIVND (reference sequence). Unmatched junction bases numbered 7, after V lost 3 bases and J lost 2 bases. CDR3 sequence: CASSINGRGAYEQYF. In DNA form, the CDR3 reads TGTGCCAGTAGTATTAATGGCCGGGGGGCCTACGAGCAGTACTTC.

The chain couples TRBV30 to TRBJ1-5; 12 bases match TRBD1. This CDR3 comprises 17 residues. V was pared by 3 bases and J by 11 bases, with 17 bases of the junction left unmatched. Germline V lookup: CDR1 GTSNPN, CDR2 SVGIG (reference sequence). CDR3 sequence reads: CAWRSSGGTGGLPTQHF. The CDR3 coding sequence is TGTGCCTGGAGGAGTTCGGGAGGGACAGGGGGCCTCCCGACCCAGCATTTT.

CDR3 coding DNA: TGTGCCAGCAGGAATAGCGGGAACTACGAGCAGTACTTC. It translates to CASRNSGNYEQYF. The gene calls are TRBV14 and TRBJ2-7; 8 bases are shared with TRBD2. Germline CDR1 reads SGHDN; CDR2 reads FVKESK. This CDR3 has 13 amino acids. Trimming removed 6 bases from V and 3 bases from J; junction bases left unmatched: 4.

V and J are TRBV20-1 and TRBJ2-7; TRBD1 matches at 9 bases. The CDR3 has 13 amino acids. J gave up 4 bases and V 3 bases, and 4 bases lay outside the gene matches. Looked up from germline, CDR1 is DFQATT and CDR2 is SNEGSKA (reference sequence). The CDR3 loop reads CSASLDRGYEQYF. The CDR3 DNA reads as TGCAGTGCTAGTCTGGACAGGGGATACGAGCAGTACTTC.

The chain has TRBV2 and TRBJ1-5; 7 bases align to TRBD1. In germline, CDR1 is SNHLY, CDR2 FYNNEI. V dropped 7 bases and J dropped 1; count of bases not matched to a gene: 7. The CDR3 spans 15 residues. This CDR3 reads CASIRDSGSNQPQHF. Here the CDR3 DNA reads TGTGCCAGCATTAGGGACAGTGGAAGCAATCAGCCCCAGCATTTT.

This chain links TRBV4-1 with TRBJ2-7, with a possible D match to TRBD1 (6 bases). Germline V gene sequence: CDR1 MGHRA, CDR2 YSYEKL. The CDR3 sequence is 16 residues long. The V end lost 1 base, the J end lost 2 bases, and 15 bases lay between the germline ends. The CDR3 loop reads CASSQVSRDNPYEQYF. The CDR3 nucleotides read TGCGCCAGCAGCCAAGTTTCCCGGGACAACCCCTACGAGCAGTACTTC.

The chain links TRBV20-1 to TRBJ2-1; D unresolved. V lost 4 bases, J lost 5 bases, and 3 bases lay in between. The CDR3 extends over 10 amino acids. Germline V CDR1 and CDR2: DFQATT, SNEGSKA (reference sequence). CDR3 region: CSAINNEQFF. The CDR3 DNA reads as TGCAGTGCTATCAACAATGAGCAGTTCTTC.